Detailed here is one T cell receptor beta chain. The data derive from a study of blood T cell repertoires in COVID-19. Assay used: immunoSEQ multiplex PCR; TCRdb lists only in-frame clones, some missing. The sample has 25,000 to 35,000 clones, approximately 91% seen once. The sequenced sample was peripheral blood. The sequence was obtained from a human donor in a cohort sampled during active COVID-19.

The CDR3 region is CASSAPPWTGAPTGELFF. CDR3 DNA sequence: TGTGCCAGCAGTGCACCACCTTGGACAGGGGCCCCGACCGGGGAGCTGTTTTTT. V is TRBV6-2 or TRBV6-3 and J is TRBJ2-2; 9 positions match TRBD1. The CDR3 runs 18 residues. Per the germline V gene, CDR1 is MNHEY and CDR2 is SVGEGT. The ends lost 5 bases at V and 5 bases at J; junction bases unmatched: 15.